Listed here is a single T cell receptor beta chain. Its antigen is not known. The V end lost 3 bases, the J end lost 7 bases, and 15 bases lay between the germline ends. This CDR3 region has 14 residues. The germline CDR1 and CDR2 sequences are KGHSH and LQKENI. Sample-barcoded 5' priming and a J-beta primer mix drove a second PCR of about 6 to 11 cycles. MiXCR, applied by TCRdb to the 5' RACE reads, yields one record per CDR3 protein. The data contain over 600,000 distinct CDR3 sequences, approximately 60% of them singletons. The sample belongs to a study of blood T cells in healthy people across ages. Findings and caveats of the study: Samples with more naive T cells showed higher observed beta diversity.

The V gene is TRBV18, the J gene TRBJ1-2; D possibly corresponds to TRBD1 (6 bases). The sequencing input was blood. The source is a man aged 35-49 years in good health. Here the CDR3 reads CASSPLAGAAGYTF. The CDR3 region has the DNA TGTGCCAGCTCACCTCTCGCAGGGGCAGCTGGCTACACCTTC.